This T cell receptor (beta chain) was documented in a study of T cells in Graves' hyperthyroidism and ophthalmopathy (dated by TCRdb to the late 2010s). General notes on the study: Peripheral blood samples were taken at initial diagnosis, before any treatment was given. Whether ophthalmopathy could be predicted prospectively was tested in an independent validation cohort made up of under 20 hyperthyroidism patients plus 17 patients who later progressed to ophthalmopathy. The 80 to 100 discovery patients were randomly divided into training and test sets at a 7:3 ratio. In six Graves' hyperthyroidism patients, the study also compared T-cell repertoires from thyroid tissue with T-cell repertoires from blood. The paper describes TCR Vbeta CDR3 sequencing of 135 peripheral blood samples, made up of some 42 ophthalmopathy patients, roughly 80 hyperthyroidism patients and 17 progressor patients. TCR V-J signatures able to tell the groups apart were searched for in a discovery cohort of some 97 patients, of whom approximately 40 had Graves' ophthalmopathy and 57 had stable Graves' hyperthyroidism. Once sampling was done, hyperthyroidism patients were given methimazole at a starting dose of 30 mg daily, whereas ophthalmopathy patients were given high-dose intravenous methylprednisolone. The research as a whole found: In validation, the model predicted progression to ophthalmopathy with just under 71% sensitivity and less than 80% specificity, a median of 6.5 months before onset. In cross-validation, a model built on a 13 V-J signature told ophthalmopathy apart from stable hyperthyroidism with approximately 90% sensitivity and about 81% specificity, and in testing the same model reached 80%/75%. Most expanded thyroid clonotypes (frequency above 0.001) were also found in blood, which suggests that blood repertoires may mirror thyroid immune responses. No statistical method was used to fix the sample size in advance, and group allocation was not hidden from the investigators.

The CDR3 starts with the cysteine, ends with the phenylalanine, and has 14 residues. The entry retains the CDR3 DNA only, 42 bases that are in frame from base 1. V and J are truncated by 6 bases and 2 bases respectively, leaving an intervening sequence of 12 bases. CDR1 is given as MNHNS and CDR2 as SASEGT, both from the germline V gene. TCR beta CDR3 regions were amplified from RNA transcripts. A first-round RT-PCR of the TCR CDR3 used the HTBI primer set with the Qiagen OneStep RT-PCR kit. A second multiplex PCR round built the libraries, followed by size selection and purification. Paired-end sequencing of the libraries was performed with 100 bp reads on an Illumina HiSeq2000. As for the authors' bioinformatics: SOAPnuke was used to process the raw data, with reads discarded if the reads contained adapters or uncalled bases, had a mean Phred below 15, or lacked an exact constant-primer or identifier match. High-quality paired reads were merged with COPE v1.2.5, and unique nucleotide sequences were defined as clonotypes. Clonotypes were aligned to IMGT TRBV, TRBD and TRBJ reference segments using MiTCR v1.1. The analysis was restricted to V-J combinations with a frequency above 0.0001, which together covered around 99% of the repertoires. The TCS score was defined as F50 (clonal expansion) divided by E x V (chaos), with BLOSUM62-based TCRdist calculated between CDR3 peptides within each V-J. Welch's t-statistics and random forest reduced just over 500 V-J features to 10 to 15, which were used in a naive Bayes classifier (R e1071). The public reads were reanalyzed by TCRdb: fastp trimming at Q25, MiXCR alignment, in-frame beta chains only. CDR3 protein sequences are deduplicated, and each keeps its most common genes and DNA. The V and J calls follow TCRdb's processing rather than the paper's. For this sample there are 300,000 to 450,000 distinct CDR3 sequences; more than 20% appear just once. The ten most abundant clones make up around four fifths of the sample.

A patient counted as having stable Graves' hyperthyroidism if no progression to ophthalmopathy occurred over 18 months of follow-up. Hyperthyroidism patients were aged 18 to 65 years and newly diagnosed, with disease duration of less than 2 months. Any patient with an uncontrolled infection, another autoimmune disease, pregnancy or lactation was excluded. Diagnoses were established on the basis of clinical symptoms, serum thyroxine and TRAb, thyroid ultrasound, and orbital computed tomography. Ficoll-Paque density gradient centrifugation was used to isolate PBMCs from around 10 ml of fresh peripheral blood. Total RNA was extracted with Trizol reagent, and quality was checked on an Agilent 2100 Bioanalyzer. Notes on this clonotype: Its antigen is unknown. Base-call qualities are not available, and no considerably larger clone is one nucleotide away.

The sample was blood. The chain uses TRBV6-1 and TRBJ2-3, with the identity of the D gene unclear. This clonotype was obtained from a man between 50 and 59 years old with Graves' hyperthyroidism. The CDR3 reads CASSDPRTTDTQYF. DNA sequence: TGTGCCAGCAGCGACCCGAGGACCACAGATACGCAGTATTTT.